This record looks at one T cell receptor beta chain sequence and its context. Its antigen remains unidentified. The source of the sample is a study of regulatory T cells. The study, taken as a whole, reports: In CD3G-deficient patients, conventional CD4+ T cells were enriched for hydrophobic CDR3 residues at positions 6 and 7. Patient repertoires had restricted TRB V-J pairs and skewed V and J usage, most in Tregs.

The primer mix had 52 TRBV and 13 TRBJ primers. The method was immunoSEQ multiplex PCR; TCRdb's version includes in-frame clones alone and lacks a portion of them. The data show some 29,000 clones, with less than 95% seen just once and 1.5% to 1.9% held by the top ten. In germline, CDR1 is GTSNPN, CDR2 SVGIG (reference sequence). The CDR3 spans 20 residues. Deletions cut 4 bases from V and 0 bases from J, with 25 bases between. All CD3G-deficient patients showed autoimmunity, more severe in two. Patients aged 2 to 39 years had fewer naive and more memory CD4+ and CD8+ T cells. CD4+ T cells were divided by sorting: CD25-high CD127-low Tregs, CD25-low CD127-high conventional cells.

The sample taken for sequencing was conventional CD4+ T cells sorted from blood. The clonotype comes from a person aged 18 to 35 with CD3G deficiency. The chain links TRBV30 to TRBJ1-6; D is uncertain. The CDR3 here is CAWTLPGKLQPLSYNSPLHF. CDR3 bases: TGTGCCTGGACTCTCCCTGGGAAGCTACAACCCCTCTCCTATAATTCACCCCTCCACTTT.